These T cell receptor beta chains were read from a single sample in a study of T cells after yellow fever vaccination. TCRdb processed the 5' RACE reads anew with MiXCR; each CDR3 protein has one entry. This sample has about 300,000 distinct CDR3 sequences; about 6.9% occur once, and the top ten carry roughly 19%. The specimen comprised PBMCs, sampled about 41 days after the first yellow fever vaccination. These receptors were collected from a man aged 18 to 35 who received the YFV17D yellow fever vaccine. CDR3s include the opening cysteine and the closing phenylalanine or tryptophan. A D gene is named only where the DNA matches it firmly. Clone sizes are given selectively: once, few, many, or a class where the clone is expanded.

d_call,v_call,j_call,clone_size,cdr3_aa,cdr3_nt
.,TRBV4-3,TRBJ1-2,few,CASSQVPGATYGYTF,TGCGCCAGCAGCCAAGTTCCGGGTGCCACTTATGGCTACACCTTC
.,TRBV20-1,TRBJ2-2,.,CSARGVGQNTGELFF,TGCAGTGCTAGAGGGGTAGGGCAGAACACCGGGGAGCTGTTTTTT
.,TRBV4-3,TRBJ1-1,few,CASSQPGGRMGAFF,TGCGCCAGCAGCCAACCGGGAGGTAGGATGGGAGCTTTCTTT
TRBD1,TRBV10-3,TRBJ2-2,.,CAISGTGGNTGELFF,TGTGCCATCAGTGGGACAGGGGGTAACACCGGGGAGCTGTTTTTT
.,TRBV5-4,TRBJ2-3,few,CALGAQQTDTQYF,TGTGCCCTAGGGGCCCAACAAACAGATACGCAGTATTTT
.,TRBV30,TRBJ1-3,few,CAWKAAGLRF,TGTGCCTGGAAGGCAGCGGGCTTGAGATTT
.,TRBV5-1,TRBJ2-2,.,CASSFGQTNTGELFF,TGCGCCAGCAGCTTTGGGCAGACGAACACCGGGGAGCTGTTTTTT
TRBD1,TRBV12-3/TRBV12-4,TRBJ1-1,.,CASRETGVNTEAFF,TGTGCCAGCAGGGAAACAGGGGTGAACACTGAAGCTTTCTTT
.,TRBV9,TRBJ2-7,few,CASSVAEGRASYEQYF,TGTGCCAGCAGCGTAGCGGAGGGACGGGCCTCCTACGAGCAGTACTTC
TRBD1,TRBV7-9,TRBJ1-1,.,CASLLGQGFAFF,TGTGCCAGCCTCCTTGGACAGGGGTTTGCTTTCTTT
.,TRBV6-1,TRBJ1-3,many,CASIKPGTKGNTIYF,TGTGCCAGCATCAAACCTGGAACAAAAGGAAACACCATATATTTT
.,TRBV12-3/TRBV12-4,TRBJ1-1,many,CASSYGDTEAFF,TGTGCCAGCAGTTATGGTGACACTGAAGCTTTCTTT
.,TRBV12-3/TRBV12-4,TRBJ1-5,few,CASSLTVDQPQHF,TGTGCCAGCAGTTTGACAGTAGACCAGCCCCAGCATTTT
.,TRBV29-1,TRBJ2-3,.,CSAEGGDVTDTQYF,TGCAGCGCTGAGGGGGGGGATGTTACAGATACGCAGTATTTT
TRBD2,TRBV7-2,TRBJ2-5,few,CASSLGMGGETQYF,TGTGCCAGCAGCTTAGGAATGGGAGGGGAGACCCAGTACTTC
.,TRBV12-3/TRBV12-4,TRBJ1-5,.,CASRGDIHNQPQHF,TGTGCCAGCAGGGGGGACATCCACAATCAGCCCCAGCATTTT
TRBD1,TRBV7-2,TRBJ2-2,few,CASSLLRQGRELFF,TGTGCCAGCAGCTTACTTAGACAGGGTCGGGAGCTGTTTTTT
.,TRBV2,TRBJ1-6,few,CASSEPRDNSPLHF,TGTGCCAGCAGTGAACCTAGGGATAATTCACCCCTCCACTTT
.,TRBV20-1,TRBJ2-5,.,CSARDAAVETQYF,TGCAGTGCTAGAGATGCGGCGGTGGAGACCCAGTACTTC
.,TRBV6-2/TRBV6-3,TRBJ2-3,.,CDSSYHGRGDWDTQYF,TGTGACAGCAGTTACCACGGACGGGGAGACTGGGATACGCAGTATTTT
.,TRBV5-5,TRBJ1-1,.,CASSLGPQRNTEAFF,TGTGCCAGCAGCTTAGGCCCGCAGAGGAACACTGAAGCTTTCTTT
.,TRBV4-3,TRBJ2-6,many,CASSDFSSGANVLTF,TGCGCCAGCAGCGATTTTAGCTCTGGGGCCAACGTCCTGACTTTC
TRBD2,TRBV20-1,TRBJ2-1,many,CSARVGGAVNEQFF,TGCAGTGCTAGGGTCGGGGGGGCCGTCAATGAGCAGTTCTTC
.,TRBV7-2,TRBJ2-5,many,CASSPSRGRAETQYF,TGTGCCAGCAGCCCAAGTAGGGGGAGGGCAGAGACCCAGTACTTC
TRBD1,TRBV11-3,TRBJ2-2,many,CASSPGDRRSNTGELFF,TGTGCCAGCAGCCCAGGGGACAGGCGATCGAACACCGGGGAGCTGTTTTTT
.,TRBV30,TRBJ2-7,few,CAWSLGFSYEQYF,TGTGCCTGGAGTCTGGGGTTCTCCTACGAGCAGTACTTC
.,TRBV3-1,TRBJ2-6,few,CASTSSGANVLTF,TGTGCCAGCACGAGTTCTGGGGCCAACGTCCTGACTTTC
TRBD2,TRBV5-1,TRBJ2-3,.,CASSFMGGTDTQYF,TGCGCCAGCAGCTTCATGGGGGGGACAGATACGCAGTATTTT
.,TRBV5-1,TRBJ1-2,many,CASSLEGANYGYTF,TGCGCCAGCAGCTTGGAGGGAGCTAACTATGGCTACACCTTC
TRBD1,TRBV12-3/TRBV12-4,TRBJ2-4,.,CTSCLSLGWDRGGNIQYF,TGTACCAGCTGTTTATCACTGGGTTGGGACAGGGGAGGAAACATTCAGTACTTC
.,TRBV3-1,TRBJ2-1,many,CASSQNLGDRWFF,TGTGCCAGCAGCCAAAACTTGGGGGACCGTTGGTTCTTC
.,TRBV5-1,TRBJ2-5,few,CASSLRREQETQYF,TGCGCCAGCAGCTTGAGAAGGGAGCAAGAGACCCAGTACTTC
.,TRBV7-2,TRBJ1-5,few,CASSLWSNQPQHF,TGTGCCAGCAGCTTATGGAGCAATCAGCCCCAGCATTTT
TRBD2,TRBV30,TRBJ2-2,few,CAWSPGLAGIGELFF,TGTGCCTGGAGCCCGGGACTAGCGGGAATCGGGGAGCTGTTTTTT
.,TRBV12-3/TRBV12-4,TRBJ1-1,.,CASSFLSGFEAFF,TGTGCCAGCAGTTTTCTCTCGGGTTTTGAAGCTTTCTTT
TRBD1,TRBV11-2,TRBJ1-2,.,CASSRRTGEGYTF,TGTGCCAGCAGCCGCCGTACAGGGGAAGGCTACACCTTC
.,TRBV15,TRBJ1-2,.,CATSTSLIGGYTF,TGTGCCACCAGCACCTCACTAATAGGGGGCTACACCTTC
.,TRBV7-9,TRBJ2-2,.,CASRGLGGELFF,TGTGCCAGCAGAGGGTTAGGCGGGGAGCTGTTTTTT
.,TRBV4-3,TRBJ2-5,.,CASSQDMMGTQYF,TGCGCCAGCAGCCAAGATATGATGGGGACCCAGTACTTC
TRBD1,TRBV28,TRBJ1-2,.,CASSMTDRAYGYTF,TGTGCCAGCAGCATGACGGACAGGGCCTATGGCTACACCTTC